This TCR beta chain originates from a study of T cells in Graves' hyperthyroidism and ophthalmopathy. RNA transcripts provided the source from which TCR beta CDR3 regions were amplified. HTBI primers were the set used in a first-round RT-PCR of the TCR CDR3. TCRdb redid the calling of the multiplex PCR reads with MiXCR, one entry per CDR3 protein. The top ten hold roughly 10% of the sample, which has some 740,000 distinct CDR3 sequences, 11% to 15% seen once. Patients were aged 18 to 65, had disease duration under 2 months, and had newly diagnosed hyperthyroidism. The study based diagnoses on clinical symptoms, serum thyroxine and TRAb, thyroid ultrasound and orbital computed tomography. Of note for this clonotype: Antigen: not known.

Notes on the study in general: Researchers found most expanded thyroid clonotypes above 0.001 in blood as well.

Specimen: blood. The receptor was derived from a woman between 18 and 30 years old with Graves' hyperthyroidism.

The CDR3 here is CASKVTADNSPLHF. The CDR3, as DNA: TGTGCCAGCAAGGTGACAGCAGATAATTCACCCCTCCACTTT. This sequence joins TRBV6-2 or TRBV6-3 and TRBJ1-6, with TRBD1 as a possible D gene (5 bases). Germline V gives CDR1 MNHEY, CDR2 SVGEGT. This CDR3 comprises 14 residues. Trimming pared 7 bases from V and 5 bases from J, leaving 12 bases between.